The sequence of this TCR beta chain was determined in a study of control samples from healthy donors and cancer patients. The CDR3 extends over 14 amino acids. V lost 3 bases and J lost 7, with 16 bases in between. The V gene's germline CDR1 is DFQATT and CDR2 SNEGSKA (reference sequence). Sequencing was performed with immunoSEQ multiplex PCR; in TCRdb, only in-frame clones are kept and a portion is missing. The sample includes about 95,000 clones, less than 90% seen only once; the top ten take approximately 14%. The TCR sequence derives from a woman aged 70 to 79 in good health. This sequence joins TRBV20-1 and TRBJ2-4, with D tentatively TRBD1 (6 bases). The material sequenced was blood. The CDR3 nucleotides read TGCAGTGCTAGTACAGGGAAGCTCGGGAACATTCAGTACTTC. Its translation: CSASTGKLGNIQYF.